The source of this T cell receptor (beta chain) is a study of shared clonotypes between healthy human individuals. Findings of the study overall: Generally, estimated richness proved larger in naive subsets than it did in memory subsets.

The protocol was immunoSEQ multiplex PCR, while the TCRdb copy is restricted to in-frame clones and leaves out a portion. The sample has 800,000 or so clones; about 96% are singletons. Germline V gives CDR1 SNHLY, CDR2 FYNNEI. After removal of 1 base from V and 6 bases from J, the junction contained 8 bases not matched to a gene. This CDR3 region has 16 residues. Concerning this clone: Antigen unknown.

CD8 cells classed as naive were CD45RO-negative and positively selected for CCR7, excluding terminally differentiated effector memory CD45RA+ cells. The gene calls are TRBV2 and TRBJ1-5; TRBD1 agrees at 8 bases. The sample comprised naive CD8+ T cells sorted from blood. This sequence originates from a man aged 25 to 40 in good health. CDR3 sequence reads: CASSEGPGGVRQPQHF. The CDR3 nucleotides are TGTGCCAGCAGTGAAGGCCCAGGGGGCGTGCGTCAGCCCCAGCATTTT.